This is a list of T cell receptor beta chains from one sample in a study of T cell repertoires in cytomegalovirus infection. One entry per CDR3 protein, called by TCRdb with MiXCR from the reads. Among 100,000 to 150,000 distinct CDR3 sequences listed, about 10% were seen once. What was sequenced was PBMCs. Source of these receptors: a human donor in good health (CMV status not recorded). Some clones in this sample may be carry-over from other donors' samples. CDR3s include the opening cysteine and the closing phenylalanine or tryptophan. A D gene is named only where the DNA matches it firmly. Clone size is not always given. Where it is, it says once, few, many or a class for expanded clones.

clone size: many; V gene: TRBV2; D gene: TRBD2; J gene: TRBJ2-5; CDR3 protein: CAAHHSGGDQETQYF; CDR3 DNA: TGTGCCGCTCACCATAGCGGGGGGGACCAAGAGACCCAGTACTTC
clone size: many; V gene: TRBV11-2; D gene: TRBD1; J gene: TRBJ1-2; CDR3 protein: CASTLGQMTYGYTF; CDR3 DNA: TGTGCCAGCACCTTGGGACAGATGACGTATGGCTACACCTTC
clone size: many; V gene: TRBV28; D gene: -; J gene: TRBJ1-5; CDR3 protein: CASRLIGYNQPQHF; CDR3 DNA: TGTGCCAGCCGTCTTATAGGTTACAATCAGCCCCAGCATTTT
clone size: once; V gene: TRBV28; D gene: -; J gene: TRBJ2-7; CDR3 protein: CASYSGPSKEQYF; CDR3 DNA: TGTGCCAGCTATTCAGGGCCTAGCAAGGAGCAGTACTTC
clone size: few; V gene: TRBV7-9; D gene: -; J gene: TRBJ1-2; CDR3 protein: CASSLAQVPGGYGYTF; CDR3 DNA: TGTGCCAGCAGCTTAGCGCAGGTCCCCGGGGGCTATGGCTACACCTTC
clone size: many; V gene: TRBV7-2; D gene: -; J gene: TRBJ1-5; CDR3 protein: CASSAEGSNQPQHF; CDR3 DNA: TGTGCCAGCAGCGCAGAAGGTAGCAATCAGCCCCAGCATTTT
clone size: many; V gene: TRBV6-2/TRBV6-3; D gene: -; J gene: TRBJ1-1; CDR3 protein: CASSYLAVNTEAFF; CDR3 DNA: TGTGCCAGCAGTTACTTGGCGGTGAACACTGAAGCTTTCTTT
clone size: many; V gene: TRBV28; D gene: TRBD1; J gene: TRBJ1-2; CDR3 protein: CASSLVSQGVNGYTF; CDR3 DNA: TGTGCCAGCAGTTTAGTGTCGCAGGGGGTGAATGGCTACACCTTC
clone size: many; V gene: TRBV5-4; D gene: -; J gene: TRBJ1-5; CDR3 protein: CASSWGGLRNQPQHF; CDR3 DNA: TGTGCCAGCAGCTGGGGGGGACTCCGCAATCAGCCCCAGCATTTT
clone size: few; V gene: TRBV19; D gene: TRBD1; J gene: TRBJ2-1; CDR3 protein: CASGRTGSNEQFF; CDR3 DNA: TGTGCCAGTGGTAGGACAGGGAGCAATGAGCAGTTCTTC
clone size: many; V gene: TRBV20-1; D gene: TRBD2; J gene: TRBJ2-3; CDR3 protein: CSARVFSGGPLSTDTQYF; CDR3 DNA: TGCAGTGCTAGAGTCTTTAGCGGGGGGCCTCTTAGCACAGATACGCAGTATTTT
clone size: many; V gene: TRBV7-2; D gene: -; J gene: TRBJ2-1; CDR3 protein: CASSRVGPPGNEQFF; CDR3 DNA: TGTGCCAGCAGCCGGGTGGGACCCCCGGGCAATGAGCAGTTCTTC
clone size: many; V gene: TRBV7-2; D gene: -; J gene: TRBJ2-5; CDR3 protein: CASSYGRFQETQYF; CDR3 DNA: TGTGCCAGCAGCTACGGCAGGTTCCAAGAGACCCAGTACTTC
clone size: many; V gene: TRBV28; D gene: -; J gene: TRBJ2-1; CDR3 protein: CASSLSMQGSYNEQFF; CDR3 DNA: TGTGCCAGCAGTTTATCGATGCAGGGGTCCTACAATGAGCAGTTCTTC
clone size: many; V gene: TRBV29-1; D gene: -; J gene: TRBJ2-2; CDR3 protein: CSVATKLHGELFF; CDR3 DNA: TGCAGCGTTGCGACCAAGCTGCACGGGGAGCTGTTTTTT
clone size: many; V gene: TRBV6-5; D gene: TRBD2; J gene: TRBJ2-1; CDR3 protein: CASTPSGGPYNEQFF; CDR3 DNA: TGTGCCAGCACCCCCAGCGGGGGGCCGTACAATGAGCAGTTCTTC
clone size: many; V gene: TRBV6-5; D gene: -; J gene: TRBJ1-2; CDR3 protein: CASSYQADGSYGYTF; CDR3 DNA: TGTGCCAGCAGTTACCAGGCCGACGGATCCTATGGCTACACCTTC
clone size: many; V gene: TRBV12-3/TRBV12-4; D gene: TRBD2; J gene: TRBJ2-5; CDR3 protein: CASSPQGLAEYF; CDR3 DNA: TGTGCCAGCAGTCCCCAGGGACTAGCGGAGTACTTC
clone size: -; V gene: TRBV20-1; D gene: -; J gene: TRBJ1-5; CDR3 protein: CSASRGNQPQHF; CDR3 DNA: TGCAGTGCTAGTCGGGGCAATCAGCCCCAGCATTTT
clone size: few; V gene: TRBV3-1; D gene: -; J gene: TRBJ1-2; CDR3 protein: CASSQGVATGRGYTF; CDR3 DNA: TGTGCCAGCAGCCAAGGGGTGGCGACGGGCCGAGGCTACACCTTC
clone size: many; V gene: TRBV7-9; D gene: TRBD2; J gene: TRBJ2-1; CDR3 protein: CASGHSGGLYNEQFF; CDR3 DNA: TGTGCCAGCGGGCATAGCGGGGGCCTTTACAATGAGCAGTTCTTC
clone size: many; V gene: TRBV10-3; D gene: -; J gene: TRBJ2-7; CDR3 protein: CAIKGSGVGSHEQYF; CDR3 DNA: TGTGCCATCAAGGGGAGTGGAGTCGGGTCCCACGAGCAGTACTTC
clone size: -; V gene: TRBV14; D gene: -; J gene: TRBJ2-3; CDR3 protein: CASSLTGIFTDTQYF; CDR3 DNA: TGTGCCAGCAGCCTGACTGGGATTTTCACAGATACGCAGTATTTT
clone size: -; V gene: TRBV5-6; D gene: -; J gene: TRBJ1-2; CDR3 protein: CASSLWAGNPRDGYTF; CDR3 DNA: TGTGCCAGCAGCTTGTGGGCCGGGAACCCAAGGGATGGCTACACCTTC
clone size: many; V gene: TRBV7-2; D gene: -; J gene: TRBJ2-7; CDR3 protein: CASSLAGIGKPNEQYF; CDR3 DNA: TGTGCCAGCAGCTTAGCGGGGATCGGGAAACCAAACGAGCAGTACTTC
clone size: -; V gene: TRBV28; D gene: -; J gene: TRBJ1-1; CDR3 protein: CASSPGTSNTEAFF; CDR3 DNA: TGTGCCAGCAGTCCTGGGACATCGAACACTGAAGCTTTCTTT